These T cell receptor beta chains were read from a single sample in a study of cytomegalovirus exposure and HLA in healthy donors. This table comes from immunoSEQ multiplex PCR, and its TCRdb copy is limited to in-frame clones, with some not included. The sample lists about 80,000 clones, roughly 80% occurring once. The sample was PBMCs. Every receptor here comes from a man aged 45 to 65 in good health and CMV-seronegative. Both conserved end residues are part of each CDR3. The order of the fields is V gene, D gene, J gene, CDR3 protein. A D gene is named only where the DNA matches it firmly.

TRBV6-4,-,TRBJ2-3,CAMGGPGGTDTQYF
TRBV10-3,-,TRBJ1-2,CAIRGGQGYGYTF
TRBV21-1,-,TRBJ1-5,CASSKGTGFFSNQPQHF
TRBV10-3,TRBD1,TRBJ2-1,CAISESRTGRETRRAYNEQFF
TRBV5-1,TRBD1,TRBJ1-2,CASSPALLQGNYGYTF
TRBV5-6,-,TRBJ2-6,CASSLDRGLAGANVLTF
TRBV12-2,-,TRBJ1-1,CASRLTTAAEAFF
TRBV7-6,TRBD1,TRBJ2-7,CASSFVPGQGSYEQYF
TRBV5-4,-,TRBJ2-3,CASSLRTSTDTQYF
TRBV4-1,TRBD2,TRBJ2-3,CASSSAGGGGITDTQYF
TRBV11-1,-,TRBJ1-2,CASSDDSIYGYTF